These 30 T cell receptor beta chains came from one sample sequenced in a study of T cells in Graves' hyperthyroidism and ophthalmopathy. Template material for amplifying TCR beta CDR3 regions consisted of RNA transcripts. HTBI primers drove first-round RT-PCR of the TCR CDR3. TCRdb re-derived calls from the multiplex PCR reads in MiXCR, one entry per CDR3 protein. The data hold 620,000 or so distinct CDR3 sequences, with around 15% observed a single time. Sequences were obtained from blood. The receptors come from a woman aged 45 to 65 with Graves' ophthalmopathy.

This clonotype appeared many times. The J gene is TRBJ2-7, the V gene TRBV11-2, with 10 positions matching TRBD2. With V trimmed by 3 bases and J by 7 bases, 6 bases remained unmatched. Germline CDR1 reads SGHAT; CDR2 reads FQNNGV. CDR3 length equals 14 residues. The CDR3 loop reads CASSFLAGVFEQYF. CDR3 nucleotide sequence: TGTGCCAGCAGCTTCCTAGCGGGAGTATTTGAGCAGTACTTC.

To note about this clonotype: This clone may be a read error of a much larger clone one base away. The rearrangement links TRBV12-5 to TRBJ2-2; the D call may be TRBD1 or TRBD2 (5 bases each). This CDR3 contains 16 residues. Germline lookup yields CDR1 LGHNT and CDR2 FRNRAP. CDR3 residues: CASGLVPGQSTGELSF. In DNA form, the CDR3 reads TGTGCTAGTGGTTTGGTACCAGGGCAGAGCACCGGGGAGCTGTCTTTT.

This clonotype was detected many times. This chain uses TRBV5-1 with TRBJ2-5; 13 bases match TRBD2. Germline CDR1 and CDR2: SGHRS and YFSETQ. V dropped 5 bases and J dropped 0; count of bases not matched to a gene: 10. The CDR3 is made up of 18 amino acids. The CDR3 region is CASRAWTSGSPDQETQYF. DNA for the CDR3: TGCGCCAGCAGGGCGTGGACTAGCGGGAGCCCGGACCAAGAGACCCAGTACTTC.

This clonotype was found many times. The CDR3 sequence is CASSQVTETQYF. CDR3 sequence (DNA): TGTGCCAGCAGCCAAGTTACGGAGACCCAGTACTTC. The V and J genes are TRBV14 and TRBJ2-5; D is unclear. CDR1 SGHDN and CDR2 FVKESK come from the germline V gene. The CDR3 sequence is 12 residues long. Between the trimmed V and J ends, which lost 1 base and 5 bases, there was a span of 5 bases.

The chain couples TRBV6-2 or TRBV6-3 to TRBJ2-2; 10 bases fit TRBD2. J lost 1 base, V lost 6 bases, and 8 bases had no gene match. Germline V lookup: CDR1 MNHEY, CDR2 SVGEGT. The CDR3 has 17 residues. The CDR3 spells CASSSRRLAGNTGELFF. CDR3 bases: TGTGCCAGCAGCTCCCGACGACTAGCGGGGAACACCGGGGAGCTGTTTTTT.

The J gene is TRBJ2-1, the V gene TRBV7-8; 8 bases fit TRBD2. The V gene end was trimmed by 2 bases and the J gene end by 0 bases; junction bases not matched to a gene: 9. Germline V gene data show CDR1 as SGHVS and CDR2 as FQNEAQ. The CDR3 covers 18 residues. The CDR3 DNA follows: TGTGCCAGCAGCTTAAGGGTCAGAAGCGGGAGCTCCTACAATGAGCAGTTCTTC. It codes for CASSLRVRSGSSYNEQFF.

The chain carries TRBV19 and TRBJ2-3, with 7 bases fitting TRBD1. CDR1 is LNHDA and CDR2 is SQIVND in the germline V gene (reference sequence). V gave up 3 bases and J gave up 8 bases; unmatched junction bases: 11. The CDR3 sequence is 15 residues long. The CDR3 protein is CASSINWDRQITQYF. The CDR3 DNA reads as TGTGCCAGTAGTATCAACTGGGACAGACAGATTACGCAGTATTTT.

This chain joins TRBV19 and TRBJ2-1; the D is unclear. This CDR3 contains 16 residues. V lost 1 base and J 0 bases, leaving 10 bases between the germline ends. CDR1 is LNHDA, CDR2 SQIVND, per germline (reference sequence). In DNA form, the CDR3 reads TGTGCCAGTAGTATAGTTCAGACAAGCTCCTACAATGAGCAGTTCTTC. It specifies CASSIVQTSSYNEQFF.

In this sample, this clonotype turned up many times. The chain joins TRBV7-9 to TRBJ2-3; tentative D call: TRBD2 (6 bases). CDR1 and CDR2 from the germline V gene are SEHNR and FQNEAQ (reference sequence). Trimming left V 5 bases short and J 3 bases short, with 24 bases between. The CDR3 is 18 residues long. Here the CDR3 reads CASSPTLRTGVMTDTQYF. CDR3 coding DNA: TGTGCCAGCAGCCCCACTCTACGTACGGGGGTCATGACAGATACGCAGTATTTT.

This clonotype was detected many times. The chain is built from TRBV2 and TRBJ2-1; 10 positions agree with TRBD2. V gave up 7 bases and J gave up 0 bases; unmatched junction bases: 3. Per the germline V gene, CDR1 is SNHLY and CDR2 is FYNNEI. The length of the CDR3 is 15 residues. This CDR3 is CASKGTSDSYNEQFF. The CDR3 region has the DNA TGTGCCAGCAAGGGGACTAGCGACTCCTACAATGAGCAGTTCTTC.

This clonotype was seen a handful of times. The chain couples TRBV5-1 to TRBJ2-1, with 7 bases matching TRBD2. The germline V gene encodes CDR1 SGHRS and CDR2 YFSETQ. This CDR3 is 14 amino acids long. V shed 6 bases, J shed 7 bases, and the junction held 10 bases outside the gene matches. The CDR3 DNA follows: TGCGCCAGCACCCCGGGTAGCGGGCTAAATGAGCAGTTCTTC. It is translated as CASTPGSGLNEQFF.

This clonotype has a count of ten or more. The CDR3: CASSAGQSRALPQHF. The CDR3 DNA follows: TGTGCCAGCAGTGCGGGACAGTCTAGGGCGTTGCCCCAGCATTTT. The rearrangement joins TRBV2 to TRBJ1-5; 7 bases are shared with TRBD1. CDR1 is SNHLY, CDR2 FYNNEI, per germline. The CDR3 spans 15 residues. Trimming at V came to 4 bases and at J to 9 bases, leaving 12 bases not matched to a gene.

The chain couples TRBV5-1 to TRBJ2-7; tentative D call: TRBD1 (5 bases). V lost 4 bases and J 2 bases, leaving 13 bases between the germline ends. Germline CDR1 and CDR2: SGHRS and YFSETQ. CDR3 length equals 14 residues. CDR3 nucleotides: TGCGCCAGCAGCCTGGTAGGGGTTACCTACGAGCAGTACTTC. It yields the protein CASSLVGVTYEQYF.

Concerning this clonotype itself: This sequence may be a read error, since a much larger clone differs from it by one base. This sequence joins TRBV7-2 and TRBJ1-4; 7 bases are a match to TRBD1. This CDR3 contains 15 residues. Germline CDR1 reads SGHTA; CDR2 reads FQGNSA. The CDR3 is CASSLADRSYEELFF. CDR3 bases: TGTGCCAGCAGCTTAGCGGACAGGAGCTATGAAGAACTGTTTTTT.

The chain joins TRBV30 to TRBJ2-2; tentatively, D is TRBD1 or TRBD2 (5 bases each). The CDR3 covers 15 residues. The V gene's germline CDR1 is GTSNPN and CDR2 SVGIG (reference sequence). V was pared by 5 bases and J by 1 base, with 14 bases between. The CDR3, as DNA: TGTGCCTGGGAAGATGGGACGAAGAACACCGGGGAGCTGTTTTTT. Translating gives CAWEDGTKNTGELFF.

Ten or more counts support this clonotype. This CDR3 reads CASSLSLAGGVRNEQFF. In nucleotides, the CDR3 is TGTGCCAGCAGTTTATCGTTAGCGGGAGGTGTCCGGAATGAGCAGTTCTTC. The V gene is TRBV28, the J gene TRBJ2-1; 10 positions agree with TRBD2. CDR3 length: 17 amino acids. V shed 1 base and J 7 bases; nucleotides not matched to a gene: 10. Germline V lookup: CDR1 MDHEN, CDR2 SYDVKM.

In this sample, this clonotype turned up many times. The CDR3 reads CASSPRLAGGSYYNEQFF. CDR3 in DNA: TGTGCCAGCAGCCCCCGACTAGCGGGAGGGAGTTACTACAATGAGCAGTTCTTC. The chain couples TRBV7-9 to TRBJ2-1; TRBD2 aligns across 14 bases. The J segment lost 3 bases and the V segment lost 5 bases, leaving 9 bases of the junction unmatched. The CDR3 loop spans 18 amino acids. Germline V lookup: CDR1 SEHNR, CDR2 FQNEAQ (reference sequence).

The table lists this clonotype with many counts. V and J are TRBV20-1 and TRBJ1-1, with D uncertain. The CDR3 runs to 13 residues. Germline CDR1 DFQATT, CDR2 SNEGSKA (reference sequence). Trimming took 2 bases from V and 1 from J, leaving 8 bases between them. This CDR3 is CSARMDGNTEAFF. DNA of the CDR3: TGCAGTGCTAGAATGGACGGGAACACTGAAGCTTTCTTT.

This clonotype was observed many times. This chain connects TRBV20-1 to TRBJ1-5, with a weak D call TRBD1 (6 bases). The CDR3 is 16 amino acids. Germline V lookup: CDR1 DFQATT, CDR2 SNEGSKA (reference sequence). The V end was cut by 5 bases, the J end by 0 bases, with 17 bases between. CDR3 nucleotide sequence: TGCAGTGCTTTCCATGGACAGTCCTATAGCAATCAGCCCCAGCATTTT. Its translation: CSAFHGQSYSNQPQHF.

The sample holds one count of this clonotype. One junction end disagrees with the germline gene, perhaps due to a read error. V is TRBV6-4 and J is TRBJ2-1; D is uncertain. There are 13 residues in the CDR3. Germline V CDR1 and CDR2: MRHNA, SNTAGT. This CDR3 reads CASSHSSRKGQFF. CDR3 DNA: TGTGCCAGCAGTCACTCGTCCCGAAAAGGGCAGTTCTTC.

This clonotype was counted a few times. This rearrangement joins TRBV12-3 or TRBV12-4 to TRBJ1-3; D gene unclear. The CDR3 loop spans 15 amino acids. V lost 2 bases and J lost 5, with 13 bases in between. The CDR3 region has the DNA TGTGCCAGCAGTTTACTCACTAGCTCCCGAAACACCATATATTTT. Protein sequence: CASSLLTSSRNTIYF.

This clonotype was counted ten times or more. V is TRBV3-1 and J is TRBJ2-3, with 11 positions matching TRBD2. This CDR3 region has 17 residues. The ends lost 4 bases at V and 9 bases at J; junction bases unmatched: 15. Germline V gives CDR1 LGHDT, CDR2 YNNKEL (reference sequence). The CDR3 sequence: CASSLRLAGPRGDTQYF. DNA of the CDR3: TGTGCCAGCAGCCTACGACTAGCGGGACCCCGGGGAGACACGCAGTATTTT.

This clonotype turned up a few times. The rearrangement uses TRBV5-1 and TRBJ2-2; TRBD2 aligns across 10 bases. There are 20 residues in the CDR3. In germline, CDR1 is SGHRS, CDR2 YFSETQ. The V and J ends lost 3 bases and 0 bases, in that order; junction bases with no gene match: 14. CDR3 residues: CASSSGRRASGSSNTGELFF. The CDR3 coding sequence is TGCGCCAGCAGCTCAGGTCGGAGAGCTAGCGGGAGTTCGAACACCGGGGAGCTGTTTTTT.

This chain connects TRBV28 to TRBJ2-6, with D possibly TRBD2 on 6 matching bases. The CDR3 consists of 16 residues. Germline V gene sequence: CDR1 MDHEN, CDR2 SYDVKM. Trimming shortened V by 3 bases and J by 3 bases, and 12 bases separated the two germline ends. For the CDR3, the DNA is TGTGCCAGCAGTTTGAGCGGGCTCGGTGGGGCCAACGTCCTGACTTTC. Translated, it gives CASSLSGLGGANVLTF.

This clonotype appeared many times. The chain carries TRBV7-3 and TRBJ2-3; no reliable D call. V lost 5 bases and J 0 bases, leaving 9 bases between the germline ends. CDR1 and CDR2 (germline): SGHTA, FQGTGA. The CDR3 sequence is 14 residues long. The DNA of the CDR3 is TGTGCCAGCAGCCAGGAAATTAGCACAGATACGCAGTATTTT. The encoded protein is CASSQEISTDTQYF.

This clonotype was seen at least ten times. The chain is built from TRBV18 and TRBJ2-2, with TRBD1 matching 8 bases. Germline V lookup: CDR1 KGHSH, CDR2 LQKENI. Unmatched junction bases numbered 0, after V lost 2 bases and J lost 4 bases. The CDR3 covers 14 residues. The CDR3 is CASSPGQGTGELFF. The CDR3 DNA reads TGTGCCAGCTCACCAGGACAGGGCACCGGGGAGCTGTTTTTT. Based on the CDR3 plus reference TRBV18 and TRBJ2-2, the full variable domain is NAGVMQNPRHLVRRRGQEARLRCSPMKGHSHVYWYRQLPEEGLKFMVYLQKENIIDESGMPKERFSAEFPKEGPSILRIQQVVRGDSAAYFCASSPGQGTGELFFGEGSRLTVL.

This clonotype was counted many times. The J gene is TRBJ2-7, the V gene TRBV20-1; D is undetermined. Per the germline V gene, CDR1 is DFQATT and CDR2 is SNEGSKA (reference sequence). V gave up 1 base and J gave up 2 bases, with 9 bases separating them. This CDR3 region has 13 residues. This CDR3 is CSARVPRAYEQYF. CDR3 bases: TGCAGTGCTAGAGTACCTAGGGCCTACGAGCAGTACTTC.

A few counts support this clonotype. The V gene is TRBV24-1, the J gene TRBJ2-7; possibly TRBD2 for D (5 bases). The CDR3 contains 14 residues. With 4 bases removed from V and 1 base from J, the gap between germline ends came to 10 bases. Germline V gives CDR1 KGHDR, CDR2 SFDVKD. CDR3 residues: CATSETGSSYEQYF. The CDR3 coding sequence is TGTGCCACCAGTGAAACGGGGTCATCCTACGAGCAGTACTTC.

This clonotype was seen at least ten times. The J gene is TRBJ1-4, the V gene TRBV18; TRBD1 agrees at 9 bases. V lost 3 bases, J lost 5 bases, and 7 bases stayed unmatched. CDR3 length: 16 residues. From germline, CDR1 is KGHSH and CDR2 LQKENI. CDR3: CASSPWPGTGNEKLFF. CDR3 coding DNA: TGTGCCAGCTCACCTTGGCCAGGGACAGGGAATGAAAAACTGTTTTTT.

This clonotype occurred a few times. This chain connects TRBV6-2 or TRBV6-3 to TRBJ2-5; the D is unclear. V lost 0 bases and J lost 8, with 4 bases in between. This CDR3 is 11 amino acids long. Germline CDR1 and CDR2: MNHEY and SVGEGT. CDR3 bases: TGTGCCAGCAGTTACTCGGTAACCCAGTACTTC. As protein: CASSYSVTQYF.